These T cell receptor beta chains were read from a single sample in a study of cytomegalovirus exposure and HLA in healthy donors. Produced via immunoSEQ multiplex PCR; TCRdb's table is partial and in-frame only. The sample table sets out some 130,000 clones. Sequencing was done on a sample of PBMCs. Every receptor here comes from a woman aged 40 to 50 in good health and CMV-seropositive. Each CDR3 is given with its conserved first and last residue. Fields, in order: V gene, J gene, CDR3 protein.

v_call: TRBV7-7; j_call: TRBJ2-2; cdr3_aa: CASRKDRAGELFF
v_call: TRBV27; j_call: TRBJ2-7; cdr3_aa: CAISGGWGSYEQYF
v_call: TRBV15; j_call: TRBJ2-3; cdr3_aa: CATSRDIGGTDTQYF
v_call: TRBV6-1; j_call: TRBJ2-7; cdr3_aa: CASSETSGSYEQYF
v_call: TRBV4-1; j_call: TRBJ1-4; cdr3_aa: CVSSQEGSRGVKLFF
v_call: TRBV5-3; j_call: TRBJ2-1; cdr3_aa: CARSFSGGSSYNEQFF
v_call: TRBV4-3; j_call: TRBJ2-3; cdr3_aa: CASSQDWASGRSTDTQYF
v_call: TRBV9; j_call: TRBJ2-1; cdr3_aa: CASSVASSGSSYNEQFF
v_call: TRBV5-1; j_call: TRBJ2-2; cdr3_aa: CASSFGTGGNTGELFF
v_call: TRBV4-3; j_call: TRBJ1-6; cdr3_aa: CASSPQGNSPLHF
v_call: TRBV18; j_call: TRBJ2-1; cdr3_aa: CASSPRASGRVYEQFF
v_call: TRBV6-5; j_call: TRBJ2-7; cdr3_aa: CASLETGTYEQYF
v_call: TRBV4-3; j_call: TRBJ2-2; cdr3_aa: CASSLLAGNTGELFF